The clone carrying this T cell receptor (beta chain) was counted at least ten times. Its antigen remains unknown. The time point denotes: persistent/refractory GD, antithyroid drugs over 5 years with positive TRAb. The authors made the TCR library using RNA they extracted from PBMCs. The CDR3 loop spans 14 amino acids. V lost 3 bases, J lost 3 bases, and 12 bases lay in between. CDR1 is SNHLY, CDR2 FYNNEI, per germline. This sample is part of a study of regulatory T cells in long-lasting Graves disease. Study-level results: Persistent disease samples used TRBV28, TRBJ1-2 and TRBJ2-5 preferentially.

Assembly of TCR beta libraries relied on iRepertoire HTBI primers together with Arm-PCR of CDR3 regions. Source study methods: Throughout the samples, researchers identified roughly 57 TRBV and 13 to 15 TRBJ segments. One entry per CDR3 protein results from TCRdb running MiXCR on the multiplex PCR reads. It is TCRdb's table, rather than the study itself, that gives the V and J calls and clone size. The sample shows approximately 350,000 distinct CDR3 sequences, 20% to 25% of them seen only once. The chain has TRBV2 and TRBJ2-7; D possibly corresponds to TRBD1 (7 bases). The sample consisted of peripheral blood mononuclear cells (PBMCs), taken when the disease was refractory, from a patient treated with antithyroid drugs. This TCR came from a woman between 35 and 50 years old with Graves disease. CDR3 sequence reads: CASSDSGGLYEQYF. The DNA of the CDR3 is TGTGCCAGCAGTGATTCAGGGGGACTCTACGAGCAGTACTTC.